The sample holds one count of the clone carrying this T cell receptor (beta chain). This record comes from a study of shared clonotypes between healthy human individuals. This table comes from immunoSEQ multiplex PCR, and its TCRdb copy is limited to in-frame clones, with some not included. The sample includes approximately 470,000 clones, over 75% of them seen just once. Germline CDR1 reads SNHLY; CDR2 reads FYNNEI. Trimming removed 6 bases at V and 6 bases at J, with 6 bases between. CDR3 length equals 10 residues. This chain connects TRBV2 to TRBJ2-7, with D perhaps matching TRBD2 (6 bases). Sequencing was carried out using PBMCs. The sequence was collected from a woman in her thirties or forties in good health. Some clones in this sample may be carry-over from other donors' samples. CDR3 region: CASRGGEQYF. The CDR3 DNA is TGTGCCAGCAGGGGGGGCGAGCAGTACTTC.